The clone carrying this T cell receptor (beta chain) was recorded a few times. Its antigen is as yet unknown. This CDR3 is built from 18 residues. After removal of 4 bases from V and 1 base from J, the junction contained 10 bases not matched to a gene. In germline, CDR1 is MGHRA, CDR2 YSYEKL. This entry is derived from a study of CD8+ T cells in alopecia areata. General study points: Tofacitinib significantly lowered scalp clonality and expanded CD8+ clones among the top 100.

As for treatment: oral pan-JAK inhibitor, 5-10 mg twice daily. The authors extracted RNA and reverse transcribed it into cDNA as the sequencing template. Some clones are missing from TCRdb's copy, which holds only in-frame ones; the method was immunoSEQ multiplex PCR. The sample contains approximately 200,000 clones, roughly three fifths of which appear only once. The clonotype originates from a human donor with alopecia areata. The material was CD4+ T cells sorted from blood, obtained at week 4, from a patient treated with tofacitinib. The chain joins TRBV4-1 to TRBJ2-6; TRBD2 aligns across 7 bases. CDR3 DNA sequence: TGCGCCAGCAGCCGGGAGGGCAGGGAGGCTTCTGGGGCCAACGTCCTGACTTTC. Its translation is CASSREGREASGANVLTF.